One sample yielded the 14 T cell receptor beta chains listed below, sequenced in a study of T cell responses to AZD1222 COVID-19 vaccine. The table came from immunoSEQ multiplex PCR; TCRdb's copy has only in-frame clones and leaves some out. The sample shows about 130,000 clones, 92% of them seen only once. This material consisted of peripheral blood, taken on day 0 of AZD1222 vaccination. The receptors here all came from an adult in good health.

The V and J genes are TRBV5-1 and TRBJ2-1; TRBD1 agrees at 9 bases. Unmatched junction bases numbered 6, after V lost 2 bases and J lost 9 bases. The germline V gene has CDR1 SGHRS and CDR2 YFSETQ. This CDR3 region has 14 residues. CDR3 region: CASSFGTGGIEQFF. CDR3 coding DNA: TGCGCCAGCAGCTTCGGAACAGGGGGCATTGAGCAGTTCTTC. Supplemented by reference TRBV5-1 and TRBJ2-1, the full variable domain reads KAGVTQTPRYLIKTRGQQVTLSCSPISGHRSVSWYQQTPGQGLQFLFEYFSETQRNKGNFPGRFSGRQFSNSRSEMNVSTLELGDSALYLCASSFGTGGIEQFFGPGTRLTVL.

This clone was seen a single time. The rearrangement uses TRBV7-2 and TRBJ2-3; maybe TRBD1 (5 bases). The CDR3 totals 15 residues. The V end was cut by 5 bases, the J end by 0 bases, with 12 bases between. In germline, CDR1 is SGHTA, CDR2 FQGNSA. The CDR3 protein is CASSPRAFSTDTQYF. CDR3 coding DNA: TGTGCCAGCAGCCCCAGGGCTTTCAGCACAGATACGCAGTATTTT.

The gene calls are TRBV6-1 and TRBJ1-6, with 7 bases lining up with TRBD1. This CDR3 has 17 residues. The germline V gene has CDR1 MNHNS and CDR2 SASEGT. Trimming cost V 4 bases and J 3 bases; bases outside gene matches: 9. This CDR3 is CASSGGDSQDYNSPLHF. As DNA, the CDR3 is TGTGCCAGCAGTGGGGGGGACAGCCAGGACTATAATTCACCCCTCCACTTT.

The V call is TRBV19, the J call TRBJ2-1; no clear D gene. Per germline, CDR1 LNHDA and CDR2 SQIVND (reference sequence). Trimming took off 6 bases at V and 0 bases at J, with 15 bases between the two ends. The CDR3 is 16 amino acids. This CDR3 is CASSQDPSGSYNEQFF. The DNA of the CDR3 is TGTGCCAGTAGCCAGGACCCCTCGGGCTCCTACAATGAGCAGTTCTTC.

CDR3 nucleotide sequence: TGCGCCAGCAGCCAAGAAGACAGGGGTTCGGAGACCCAGTACTTC. Its protein product is CASSQEDRGSETQYF. J is TRBJ2-5 and V is TRBV4-3, with 8 nucleotides matching TRBD1. The CDR3 is 15 residues long. Per the germline V gene, CDR1 is LGHNA and CDR2 is YSLEER. V shed 0 bases and J 5 bases; nucleotides not matched to a gene: 5.

In this sample, this clone turned up once. This sequence joins TRBV6-4 and TRBJ2-4; 9 bases line up with TRBD1. Germline CDR1 reads MRHNA; CDR2 reads SNTAGT. The CDR3 spans 17 residues. The J segment lost 2 bases and the V segment lost 9 bases, leaving 14 bases of the junction unmatched. CDR3 nucleotide sequence: TGTGCCAGTACAGGGGGCCAGAACCCGCTACCCAAAAACATTCAGTACTTC. Translating it yields CASTGGQNPLPKNIQYF.

The V call is TRBV29-1, the J call TRBJ2-1, with 15 bases aligning to TRBD2. In germline, CDR1 is SQVTM, CDR2 ANQGSEA. V was pared by 2 bases and J by 2 bases, with 1 base of the junction left unmatched. The CDR3 extends over 16 amino acids. The CDR3 spells CSVEWTSGGAYNEQFF. For the CDR3, the DNA is TGCAGCGTTGAATGGACTAGCGGGGGGGCCTACAATGAGCAGTTCTTC.

V usage is TRBV19 and J usage is TRBJ1-1; 8 bases are a match to TRBD1. CDR1 is LNHDA and CDR2 is SQIVND in the germline V gene (reference sequence). V lost 3 bases to trimming and J lost 4 bases; unmatched junction nucleotides: 7. CDR3 length equals 15 residues. The CDR3 nucleotides are TGTGCCAGTAGTATCGCCAGGGGGCCGGGCACTGAAGCTTTCTTT. Residues: CASSIARGPGTEAFF.

The J gene is TRBJ1-1, the V gene TRBV9; 8 bases are a match to TRBD1. Trimming took 4 bases from V and 6 from J; bases not matched to a gene: 14. CDR3 length equals 16 residues. The germline gives CDR1 SGDLS, CDR2 YYNGEE. The CDR3 protein is CASSTPTTGARSEAFF. CDR3 coding DNA: TGTGCCAGCAGCACCCCCACGACAGGGGCACGGTCTGAAGCTTTCTTT.

The chain combines TRBV28 with TRBJ1-2, with TRBD1 as a possible D gene (5 bases). The CDR3 has 13 residues. CDR1 is MDHEN, CDR2 SYDVKM, per germline. Trimming pared 6 bases from V and 0 bases from J, leaving 8 bases between. The CDR3 DNA reads as TGTGCCAGCAGAGACAGTACTAACTATGGCTACACCTTC. Amino acids: CASRDSTNYGYTF.

The chain employs TRBV3-1 (or the pseudogene TRBV3-2) and TRBJ1-1; 7 bases are a match to TRBD1. Germline CDR1 LGHDT, CDR2 YNNKEL (reference sequence). The J segment lost 5 bases and the V segment lost 4 bases, leaving 4 bases of the junction unmatched. The CDR3 covers 13 residues. In nucleotides, the CDR3 is TGTGCCAGCAGCCGCAGGGGGGGGACTGAAGCTTTCTTT. Translated, it gives CASSRRGGTEAFF.

The chain links TRBV24-1 to TRBJ2-2; D may be TRBD1 (5 bases). The CDR3 covers 14 residues. Trimming cost V 3 bases and J 6 bases, with 10 bases left between them. Germline V gives CDR1 KGHDR, CDR2 SFDVKD. The CDR3: CATSDRQYPGELFF. The CDR3 coding sequence is TGTGCCACCAGTGATCGACAGTACCCCGGGGAGCTGTTTTTT.

The rearrangement joins TRBV7-2 to TRBJ2-7; maybe TRBD1 (6 bases). This CDR3 region has 15 residues. Germline assignment: CDR1 SGHTA and CDR2 FQGNSA. The V end was cut by 1 base, the J end by 3 bases, with 13 bases between. The CDR3: CASSLVPGAFYEQYF. The CDR3 DNA follows: TGTGCCAGCAGCTTAGTGCCAGGGGCGTTCTACGAGCAGTACTTC.

This clone is a singleton in its sample. This chain links TRBV7-9 with TRBJ1-3; D unclear. The germline V gene has CDR1 SEHNR and CDR2 FQNEAQ (reference sequence). CDR3 length: 17 amino acids. The ends were cut back, 5 bases at V and 0 bases at J, with 17 bases in the middle. As DNA, the CDR3 is TGTGCCAGCAGCCACAACGCGGACGGGCACTCTGGAAACACCATATATTTT. It is translated as CASSHNADGHSGNTIYF. Combining the CDR3 with reference TRBV7-9 and TRBJ1-3 gives the whole variable domain DTGVSQNPRHKITKRGQNVTFRCDPISEHNRLYWYRQTLGQGPEFLTYFQNEAQLEKSRLLSDRFSAERPKGSFSTLEIQRTEQGDSAMYLCASSHNADGHSGNTIYFGEGSWLTVV.